The 12 T cell receptor beta chains below come from one sample, sequenced in a study of blood T cells in healthy people across ages (dated by TCRdb to between 2015 and 2017). To prepare the library, 5' RACE was applied. The instrument given in TCRdb is Illumina HiSeq 2500. A second roughly 6 to 12 cycle PCR used a sample-barcoded 5' primer and a J-beta primer mix. TCRdb's own reprocessing of the public reads used fastp at Q25 and MiXCR and kept productive beta chains. Every CDR3 protein is listed once, alongside the most common genes and DNA of its rows. The sample includes about 970,000 distinct CDR3 sequences, with roughly 51% observed a single time. The ten largest clones represent around a fifth of the sample. The source material was blood. The receptor set was obtained from an older woman in good health.

V usage is TRBV20-1 and J usage is TRBJ2-1; D may be TRBD1 (6 bases). This CDR3 has 16 residues. Trimming took 0 bases from V and 3 from J, leaving 15 bases between them. Germline V gene sequence: CDR1 DFQATT, CDR2 SNEGSKA (reference sequence). CDR3 sequence: CSAREPTGSGYNEQFF. CDR3 sequence (DNA): TGCAGTGCTAGAGAGCCTACAGGGAGCGGCTACAATGAGCAGTTCTTC.

This clonotype was found once. The chain couples TRBV6-6 to TRBJ2-2; D not resolved. Germline CDR1 and CDR2: MNHNY and SVGAGI (reference sequence). The CDR3 runs 14 residues. Deletions cut 0 bases from V and 3 bases from J, with 5 bases between. The chain's CDR3 is CASSYSMYTGELFF. The CDR3 nucleotides are TGTGCCAGCAGTTACTCGATGTACACCGGGGAGCTGTTTTTT.

The rearrangement links TRBV11-2 to TRBJ2-1, with D possibly matching TRBD2 (5 bases). The germline V and J ends were trimmed by 4 bases and 7 bases, with 17 bases remaining between them. The CDR3 is made up of 15 amino acids. Germline CDR1 and CDR2: SGHAT and FQNNGV. CDR3 loop: CASSSSGRETNEQFF. The DNA of the CDR3 is TGTGCCAGCAGCTCCTCCGGACGGGAAACTAATGAGCAGTTCTTC.

The genes are TRBV12-3 or TRBV12-4 and TRBJ1-1; tentative D call: TRBD1 (5 bases). The V gene lost 5 bases and the J gene lost 0 bases, with 13 bases spanning the gap. The CDR3 is made up of 15 amino acids. The CDR3 sequence: CASSRLRGMNTEAFF. Written as DNA, the CDR3 is TGTGCCAGCAGTCGCCTCCGGGGCATGAACACTGAAGCTTTCTTT.

This clonotype was seen a few times. The chain has TRBV29-1 and TRBJ1-3; D remains ambiguous. The length of the CDR3 is 14 residues. Trimming took 1 base from V and 4 from J, leaving 11 bases between them. The germline V gene has CDR1 SQVTM and CDR2 ANQGSEA. The CDR3 nucleotides read TGCAGCGTTGAAGGAGGGAGTACAGGAAACACCATATATTTT. Its protein product is CSVEGGSTGNTIYF.

This clonotype has more than one count but fewer than ten. The CDR3 spells CASSFYRLGLAGGQSSNTGELFF. The CDR3 DNA reads as TGTGCCAGCAGCTTCTACCGCTTGGGACTAGCGGGAGGCCAGTCTTCGAACACCGGGGAGCTGTTTTTT. The gene calls are TRBV5-4 and TRBJ2-2, with 15 nucleotides matching TRBD2. Germline V gene data show CDR1 as SGHNT and CDR2 as YYREEE (reference sequence). The V segment lost 2 bases and the J segment 0 bases; nucleotides outside the gene matches: 17. The CDR3 extends over 23 amino acids.

The chain combines TRBV20-1 with TRBJ1-2; D is undetermined. The germline V gene encodes CDR1 DFQATT and CDR2 SNEGSKA (reference sequence). The CDR3 consists of 14 residues. V was pared by 1 base and J by 8 bases, with 17 bases between. In DNA, the CDR3 is TGCAGTGCTAGAGTGGCCCGAGGGCCGGGGGGCTACACCTTC. It translates to CSARVARGPGGYTF.

Points on this clonotype: One junction end does not reproduce the germline sequence, and a read error may be involved. The chain has TRBV28 and TRBJ1-1; weak D call: TRBD1 (6 bases). This CDR3 region has 11 residues. Germline-derived CDR1 and CDR2 are MDHEN and SYDVKM. The CDR3 nucleotides are TGTGCCACCGGACAGAACTCTGAAGCTTTCTTT. It specifies CATGQNSEAFF.

The rearrangement joins TRBV4-1 to TRBJ1-5; unclear D gene. Looked up from germline, CDR1 is MGHRA and CDR2 is YSYEKL. V shed 2 bases and J shed 5 bases, with 10 bases lying between them. The CDR3 is 14 residues long. The CDR3 bases are TGCGCCAGCAGCCAACCAGGTAACCATCAGCCCCAGCATTTT. This gives the protein CASSQPGNHQPQHF.

This clonotype was detected only a few times. V gene TRBV19 combines with J gene TRBJ1-5; a weak D match, TRBD1 (5 bases). This CDR3 contains 14 residues. The V end was cut by 4 bases, the J end by 0 bases, with 7 bases between. CDR1 and CDR2 from the germline V gene are LNHDA and SQIVND (reference sequence). The CDR3, as DNA: TGTGCCAGTAGTAAACAGGATAGCAATCAGCCCCAGCATTTT. Amino acid sequence: CASSKQDSNQPQHF.

V gene TRBV29-1 combines with J gene TRBJ2-5, with 14 bases lining up with TRBD2. The length of the CDR3 is 14 residues. Trimming removed 7 bases from V and 11 bases from J; junction bases left unmatched: 12. Germline V gene data show CDR1 as SQVTM and CDR2 as ANQGSEA. The CDR3 region is CSGGTSGSLGEQYF. In DNA form, the CDR3 reads TGCAGCGGGGGGACTAGCGGGAGCCTCGGAGAGCAGTACTTC.

The chain combines TRBV11-2 with TRBJ1-2; 8 bases align to TRBD1. Unmatched junction bases numbered 9, after V lost 3 bases and J lost 0 bases. The CDR3 has 17 amino acids. The germline gives CDR1 SGHAT, CDR2 FQNNGV. CDR3 protein: CASSFSGTGGSNYGYTF. As DNA, the CDR3 is TGTGCCAGCAGCTTTTCCGGGACAGGTGGTTCTAACTATGGCTACACCTTC.